This paragraph reports one T cell receptor beta chain. Its target is unknown. Sequenced by immunoSEQ multiplex PCR; TCRdb stores in-frame clones only, minus some. Of 100,000 or so clones in the sample, roughly nine tenths were seen once. These data come from a study of graft-versus-host responses after intestinal transplantation. V was pared by 6 bases and J by 2 bases, with 4 bases of the junction left unmatched. The CDR3 has 15 residues. Germline lookup yields CDR1 MNHEY and CDR2 SVGAGI. Overall study findings and caveats: Some patients had graft-donor T cell macrochimerism. In their allografts, the ratios of graft-versus-host to host-versus-graft T cell clones were high.

The chain joins TRBV6-5 to TRBJ2-1, with 10 bases lining up with TRBD1. This receptor was obtained from a human donor who received an intestinal transplant. Sequenced material: unstimulated CD4+ T cells sorted from spleen or lymph node cells, taken before intestinal transplant. The CDR3 region has the DNA TGTGCCAGCAGACAGGGACAGGGGCCCTACAATGAGCAGTTCTTC. It encodes CASRQGQGPYNEQFF.